This record looks at one T cell receptor beta chain sequence and its context. Its antigen is as yet unknown. Generated by immunoSEQ multiplex PCR, the TCRdb table keeps only in-frame clones and is missing some. The table shows roughly 8,800 clones, with roughly four fifths occurring only once. Each case's diagnosis was confirmed by two pathologists on H&E. This entry comes from a study of immune evolution from preneoplasia to lung adenocarcinoma. Points from the study as a whole: Normal lung had highest clonality; later lesions appeared denser, more diverse. Top clone share appeared to fall from AAH through AIS, MIA, adenocarcinoma.

The CDR3 is 11 residues long. V lost 4 bases to trimming and J lost 4 bases, with 7 bases between them. The germline CDR1 and CDR2 sequences are DFQATT and SNEGSKA (reference sequence). The sample was FFPE lung adenocarcinoma in situ tissue. The chain has TRBV20-1 and TRBJ1-1; D may be TRBD1 (6 bases). This sequence originates from a person between 65 and 79 years old with lung adenocarcinoma. CDR3 bases: TGCAGTGCTAAACAGGGCACTGAAGCTTTCTTT. It yields the protein CSAKQGTEAFF.